The 17 T cell receptor beta chains listed next were all sequenced from one sample in a study of blood T cell repertoires in COVID-19. Assay: immunoSEQ multiplex PCR; the TCRdb copy retains only in-frame clones and omits some. Of 100,000 to 150,000 clones listed, about 89% are singletons. Sequencing input: peripheral blood. The receptor source for this set is a woman between 55 and 75 years old with acute or convalescent COVID-19.

This clone is a singleton in its sample. This chain joins TRBV28 and TRBJ2-3; 9 bases align to TRBD2. Germline CDR1 MDHEN, CDR2 SYDVKM. J lost 3 bases, V lost 6 bases, and 7 bases had no gene match. The CDR3 is 15 residues long. DNA of the CDR3: TGTGCCAGCAGCTTTATTAGCGGGAGAACAGATACGCAGTATTTT. This translates into CASSFISGRTDTQYF.

This clone was observed a handful of times. This sequence joins TRBV6-5 and TRBJ1-1; 7 positions agree with TRBD1. Per the germline V gene, CDR1 is MNHEY and CDR2 is SVGAGI. The CDR3 contains 14 residues. The V gene end was trimmed by 8 bases and the J gene end by 1 base; junction bases not matched to a gene: 7. Here the CDR3 reads CASLSRGSNTEAFF. CDR3 nucleotides: TGTGCCAGCCTTTCCAGGGGGTCGAACACTGAAGCTTTCTTT.

The gene calls are TRBV2 and TRBJ2-2, with D tentatively TRBD1 (5 bases). V dropped 6 bases and J dropped 3 bases, with 11 bases sitting between them. CDR1 and CDR2 from the germline V gene are SNHLY and FYNNEI. CDR3 length equals 14 residues. The CDR3 protein is CASSVQGYTGELFF. Here the CDR3 DNA reads TGTGCCAGCAGCGTGCAGGGATACACCGGGGAGCTGTTTTTT.

This clone occurred once. The rearrangement uses TRBV18 and TRBJ2-1; 9 bases match TRBD2. The J segment lost 0 bases and the V segment lost 5 bases, leaving 14 bases of the junction unmatched. In germline, CDR1 is KGHSH, CDR2 LQKENI. This CDR3 is built from 19 residues. CDR3 in amino acids: CASSGRRTSADPSYNEQFF. In DNA, the CDR3 is TGTGCCAGCTCAGGGCGGCGGACTAGCGCCGACCCCTCCTACAATGAGCAGTTCTTC.

This chain connects TRBV6-2 or TRBV6-3 to TRBJ1-2; the D gene is possibly TRBD1 (5 bases). Looked up from germline, CDR1 is MNHEY and CDR2 is SVGEGT. V shed 2 bases and J shed 6 bases, with 16 bases lying between them. The CDR3 length is 15 residues. This CDR3 reads CASSYSRREWNGYTF. In nucleotides, the CDR3 is TGTGCCAGCAGTTACAGTCGCAGGGAATGGAATGGCTACACCTTC.

The V call is TRBV25-1, the J call TRBJ1-2; the D gene is possibly TRBD1 (6 bases). Trimming removed 2 bases from V and 7 bases from J, with 8 bases in between. Germline CDR1 and CDR2: MGHDK and SYGVNS. The CDR3 is 12 amino acids. CDR3 DNA sequence: TGTGCCAGCAGTGAACAGGGGTTTGGCTACACCTTC. Its protein product is CASSEQGFGYTF.

This clone appeared once. The chain uses TRBV3-1 (or the pseudogene TRBV3-2) and TRBJ1-3; D perhaps matches TRBD1 (5 bases). CDR3 length equals 16 residues. CDR1 LGHDT and CDR2 YNNKEL come from the germline V gene (reference sequence). V was cut by 1 base and J by 3 bases, with 13 bases left in between. The CDR3 nucleotides are TGTGCCAGCAGCCAAGCCAGGGTAAGGCTTGGAAACACCATATATTTT. Encoded protein: CASSQARVRLGNTIYF.

V gene TRBV2 combines with J gene TRBJ1-4, with 10 bases aligning to TRBD1. Trimming took 5 bases from V and 8 from J; bases not matched to a gene: 8. The CDR3 contains 15 residues. CDR1 is SNHLY, CDR2 FYNNEI, per germline. Written as DNA, the CDR3 is TGTGCCAGCAGTAGCCGGGACAGGGGAAACGAAAAACTGTTTTTT. The encoded protein is CASSSRDRGNEKLFF.

This clone was seen once. The J gene is TRBJ2-5, the V gene TRBV7-3; D is unclear. Trimming left V 1 base short and J 1 base short, with 7 bases between. Germline V gene sequence: CDR1 SGHTA, CDR2 FQGTGA. CDR3 length equals 14 residues. This CDR3 reads CASSLSAGQETQYF. In nucleotides, the CDR3 is TGTGCCAGCAGCTTAAGTGCAGGCCAAGAGACCCAGTACTTC.

The rearrangement joins TRBV2 to TRBJ2-3; 9 nucleotides align to TRBD2. Trimming removed 7 bases from V and 3 bases from J; junction bases left unmatched: 5. Germline lookup yields CDR1 SNHLY and CDR2 FYNNEI. The CDR3 runs 14 residues. The CDR3, as DNA: TGTGCCAGCAATCTAGCGGGAATAACAGATACGCAGTATTTT. Its translation: CASNLAGITDTQYF.

This chain uses TRBV12-3 or TRBV12-4 with TRBJ1-5; a possible D gene is TRBD1 (5 bases). The CDR3 contains 13 residues. Trimming shortened V by 5 bases and J by 8 bases, and 13 bases separated the two germline ends. The chain's CDR3 is CASSPLGGEPQHF. CDR3 DNA sequence: TGTGCCAGCAGTCCTCTCGGGGGGGAGCCCCAGCATTTT.

This chain connects TRBV9 to TRBJ1-1; 7 nucleotides line up with TRBD1. J was trimmed by 3 bases and V by 4 bases; bases with no gene match: 9. The CDR3 totals 15 residues. CDR1 SGDLS and CDR2 YYNGEE come from the germline V gene. The CDR3: CASSPRQGRDTEAFF. The CDR3 nucleotides are TGTGCCAGCAGCCCTCGACAGGGACGGGACACTGAAGCTTTCTTT.

The rearrangement joins TRBV3-1 (or the pseudogene TRBV3-2) to TRBJ2-3; D perhaps matches TRBD2 (6 bases). Germline-derived CDR1 and CDR2 are LGHDT and YNNKEL (reference sequence). This CDR3 region has 15 residues. The V end lost 1 base, the J end lost 2 bases, and 10 bases lay between the germline ends. The CDR3 nucleotides are TGTGCCAGCAGCCAAGTCGGGACTCCCACAGATACGCAGTATTTT. This gives the protein CASSQVGTPTDTQYF.

The J gene is TRBJ2-2, the V gene TRBV7-3; 7 positions agree with TRBD2. Germline lookup yields CDR1 SGHTA and CDR2 FQGTGA. The CDR3 contains 16 residues. Losses at the gene ends were 8 bases for V and 0 bases for J; bases not matched to a gene: 9. This CDR3 reads CASGSHGGANTGELFF. CDR3 nucleotides: TGTGCCAGCGGATCTCATGGGGGGGCGAACACCGGGGAGCTGTTTTTT.

J is TRBJ1-1 and V is TRBV3-1 (or the pseudogene TRBV3-2); D gene unclear. CDR3 size: 14 residues. The V end was cut by 1 base, the J end by 7 bases, with 13 bases between. Germline V CDR1 and CDR2: LGHDT, YNNKEL (reference sequence). The CDR3 is CASSQGWQVNEAFF. The CDR3 coding sequence is TGTGCCAGCAGCCAAGGTTGGCAGGTCAATGAAGCTTTCTTT.

The chain uses TRBV2 and TRBJ1-2; tentative D call: TRBD1 (5 bases). The germline V gene has CDR1 SNHLY and CDR2 FYNNEI. Trimming stripped 6 bases from V and 8 bases from J, with 19 bases between. This CDR3 has 14 amino acids. The CDR3 loop is CASSTTRDFSGYTF. The CDR3 region has the DNA TGTGCCAGCAGCACCACACGGGACTTTTCCGGCTACACCTTC. The full variable domain, with the rest looked up from reference TRBV2 and TRBJ1-2, is EPEVTQTPSHQVTQMGQEVILRCVPISNHLYFYWYRQILGQKVEFLVSFYNNEISEKSEIFDDQFSVERPDGSNFTLKIRSTKLEDSAMYFCASSTTRDFSGYTFGSGTRLTVV.

This clone showed up just a few times. V usage is TRBV5-1 and J usage is TRBJ2-1; TRBD1 aligns across 7 bases. The CDR3 runs to 16 residues. With V trimmed by 3 bases and J by 4 bases, 10 bases remained unmatched. Germline CDR1 SGHRS, CDR2 YFSETQ. The CDR3 sequence is CASSSGQVREYNEQFF. The DNA for the CDR3 is TGCGCCAGCAGCTCTGGACAGGTCAGGGAGTACAATGAGCAGTTCTTC. Full variable domain (rest looked up from reference TRBV5-1 and TRBJ2-1): KAGVTQTPRYLIKTRGQQVTLSCSPISGHRSVSWYQQTPGQGLQFLFEYFSETQRNKGNFPGRFSGRQFSNSRSEMNVSTLELGDSALYLCASSSGQVREYNEQFFGPGTRLTVL.